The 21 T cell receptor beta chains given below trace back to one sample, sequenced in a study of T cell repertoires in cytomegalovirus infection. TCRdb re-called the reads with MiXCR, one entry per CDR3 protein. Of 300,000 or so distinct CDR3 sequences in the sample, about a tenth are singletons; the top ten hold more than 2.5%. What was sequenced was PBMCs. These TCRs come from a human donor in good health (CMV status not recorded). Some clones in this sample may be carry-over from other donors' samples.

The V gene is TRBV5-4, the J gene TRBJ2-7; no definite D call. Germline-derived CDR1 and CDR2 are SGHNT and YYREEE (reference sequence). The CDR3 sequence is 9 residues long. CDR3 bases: TGTGCCAGAAATCTCGAGGAGTACGTC. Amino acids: CARNLEEYV.

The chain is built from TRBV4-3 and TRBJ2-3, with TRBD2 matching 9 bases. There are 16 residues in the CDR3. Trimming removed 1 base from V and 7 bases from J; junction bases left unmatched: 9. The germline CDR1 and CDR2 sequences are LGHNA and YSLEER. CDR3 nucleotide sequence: TGCGCCAGCAGCCAAGCCCTAGCGGGGACCATGAATACGCAGTATTTT. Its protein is CASSQALAGTMNTQYF.

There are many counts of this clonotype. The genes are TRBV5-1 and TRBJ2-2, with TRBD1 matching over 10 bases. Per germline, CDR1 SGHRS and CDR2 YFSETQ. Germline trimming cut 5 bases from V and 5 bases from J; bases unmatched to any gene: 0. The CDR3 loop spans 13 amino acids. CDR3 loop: CASRGQGTGELFF. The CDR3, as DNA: TGCGCCAGCAGGGGACAGGGGACCGGGGAGCTGTTTTTT.

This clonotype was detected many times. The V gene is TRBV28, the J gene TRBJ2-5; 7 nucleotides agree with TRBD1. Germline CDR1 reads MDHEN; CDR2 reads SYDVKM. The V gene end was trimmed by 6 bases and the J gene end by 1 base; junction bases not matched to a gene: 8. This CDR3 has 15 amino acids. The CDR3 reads CASSLSGGVQETQYF. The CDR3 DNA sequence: TGTGCCAGCAGCCTTTCAGGGGGTGTCCAAGAGACCCAGTACTTC.

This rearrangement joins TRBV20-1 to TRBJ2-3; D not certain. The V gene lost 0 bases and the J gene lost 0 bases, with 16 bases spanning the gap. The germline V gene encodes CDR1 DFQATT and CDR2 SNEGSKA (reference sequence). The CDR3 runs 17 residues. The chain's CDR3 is CSARDPGRYSSTDTQYF. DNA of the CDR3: TGCAGTGCTAGAGATCCGGGCCGTTACTCTAGCACAGATACGCAGTATTTT.

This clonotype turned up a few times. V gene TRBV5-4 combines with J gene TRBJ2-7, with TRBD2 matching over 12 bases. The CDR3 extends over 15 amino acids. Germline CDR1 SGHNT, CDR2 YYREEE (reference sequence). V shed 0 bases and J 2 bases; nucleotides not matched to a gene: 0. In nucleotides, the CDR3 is TGTGCCAGCAGCTTGGCTAGCGGGGGGGCCTACGAGCAGTACTTC. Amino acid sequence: CASSLASGGAYEQYF.

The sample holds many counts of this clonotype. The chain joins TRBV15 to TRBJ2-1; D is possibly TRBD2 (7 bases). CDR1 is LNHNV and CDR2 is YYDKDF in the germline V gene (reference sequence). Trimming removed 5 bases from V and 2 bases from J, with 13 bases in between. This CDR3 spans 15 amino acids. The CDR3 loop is CATSPGGRAYNEQFF. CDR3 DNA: TGTGCCACCAGCCCGGGGGGCCGGGCCTACAATGAGCAGTTCTTC.

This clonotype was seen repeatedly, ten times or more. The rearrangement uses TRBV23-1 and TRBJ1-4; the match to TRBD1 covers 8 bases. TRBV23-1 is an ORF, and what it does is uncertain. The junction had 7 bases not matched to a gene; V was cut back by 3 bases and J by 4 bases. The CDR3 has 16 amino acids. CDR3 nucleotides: TGCGCCAGCAGTCATCGCAGGGGGCTGAGTAATGAAAAACTGTTTTTT. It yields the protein CASSHRRGLSNEKLFF.

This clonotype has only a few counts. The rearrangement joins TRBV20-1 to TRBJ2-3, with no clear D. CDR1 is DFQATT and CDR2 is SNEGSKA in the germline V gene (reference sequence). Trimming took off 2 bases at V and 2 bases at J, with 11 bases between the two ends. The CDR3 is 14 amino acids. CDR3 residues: CSARHSWSTDTQYF. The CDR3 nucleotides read TGCAGTGCTAGACACTCCTGGTCCACAGATACGCAGTATTTT.

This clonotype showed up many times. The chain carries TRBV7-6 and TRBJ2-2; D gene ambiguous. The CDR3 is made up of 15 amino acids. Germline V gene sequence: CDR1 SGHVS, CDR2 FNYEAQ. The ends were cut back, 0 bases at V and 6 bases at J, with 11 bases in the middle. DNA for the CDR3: TGTGCCAGCAGCTTAGCCGTGGGTGGTGCCGGGGAGCTGTTTTTT. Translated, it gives CASSLAVGGAGELFF.

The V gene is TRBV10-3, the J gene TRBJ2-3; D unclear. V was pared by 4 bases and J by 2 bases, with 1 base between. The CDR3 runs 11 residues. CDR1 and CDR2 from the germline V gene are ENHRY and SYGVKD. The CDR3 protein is CAISVTDTQYF. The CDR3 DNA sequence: TGTGCCATCAGTGTCACAGATACGCAGTATTTT.

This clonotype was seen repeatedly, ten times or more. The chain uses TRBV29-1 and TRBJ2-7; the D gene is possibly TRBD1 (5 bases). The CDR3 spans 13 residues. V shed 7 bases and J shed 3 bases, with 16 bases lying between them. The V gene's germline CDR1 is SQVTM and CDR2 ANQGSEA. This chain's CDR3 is CSANTLGRYEQYV. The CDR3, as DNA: TGCAGCGCCAACACTCTGGGGCGCTACGAGCAGTACGTC.

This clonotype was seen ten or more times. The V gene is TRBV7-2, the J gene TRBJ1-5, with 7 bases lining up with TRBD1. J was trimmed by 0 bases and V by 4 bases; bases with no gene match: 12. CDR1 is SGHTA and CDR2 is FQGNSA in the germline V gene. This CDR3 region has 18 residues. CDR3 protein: CASSSGQRNLYSNQPQHF. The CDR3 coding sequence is TGTGCCAGCAGCTCGGGACAGCGGAACCTCTATAGCAATCAGCCCCAGCATTTT.

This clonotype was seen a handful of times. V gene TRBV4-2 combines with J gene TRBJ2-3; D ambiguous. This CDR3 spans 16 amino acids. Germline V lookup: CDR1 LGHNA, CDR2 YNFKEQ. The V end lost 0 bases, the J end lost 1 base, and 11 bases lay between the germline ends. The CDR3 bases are TGTGCCAGCAGCCAAGATCTTTCGGCAGGCACAGATACGCAGTATTTT. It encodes CASSQDLSAGTDTQYF.

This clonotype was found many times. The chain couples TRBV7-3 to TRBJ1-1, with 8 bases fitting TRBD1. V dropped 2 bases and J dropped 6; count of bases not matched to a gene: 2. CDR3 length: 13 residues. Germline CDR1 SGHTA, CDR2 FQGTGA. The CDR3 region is CASSLDRGSEAFF. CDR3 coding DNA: TGTGCCAGCAGCTTAGACAGGGGTTCTGAAGCTTTCTTT.

This CDR3 reads CSARGGLSNQPQHF. The DNA of the CDR3 is TGCAGTGCTAGAGGGGGCCTTAGCAATCAGCCCCAGCATTTT. This chain links TRBV20-1 with TRBJ1-5; weak D call: TRBD1 (5 bases). V gave up 1 base and J gave up 0 bases, with 7 bases separating them. Germline CDR1 and CDR2: DFQATT and SNEGSKA (reference sequence). There are 14 residues in the CDR3.

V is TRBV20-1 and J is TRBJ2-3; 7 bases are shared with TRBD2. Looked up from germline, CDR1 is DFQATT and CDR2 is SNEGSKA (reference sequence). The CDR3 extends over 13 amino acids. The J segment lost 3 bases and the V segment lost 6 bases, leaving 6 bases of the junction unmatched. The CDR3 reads CSASGGPTDTQYF. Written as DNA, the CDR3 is TGCAGTGCCTCGGGGGGACCAACAGATACGCAGTATTTT.

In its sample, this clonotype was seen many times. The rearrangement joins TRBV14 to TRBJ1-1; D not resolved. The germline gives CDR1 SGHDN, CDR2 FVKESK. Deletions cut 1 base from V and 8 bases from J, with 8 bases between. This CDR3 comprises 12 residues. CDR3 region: CASSQVVWEAFF. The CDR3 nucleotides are TGTGCCAGCAGCCAAGTAGTTTGGGAAGCTTTCTTT.

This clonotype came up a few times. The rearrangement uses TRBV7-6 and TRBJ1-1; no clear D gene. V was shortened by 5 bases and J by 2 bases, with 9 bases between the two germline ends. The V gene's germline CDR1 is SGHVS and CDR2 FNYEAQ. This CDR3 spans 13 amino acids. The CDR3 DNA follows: TGTGCCAGCAGCCCGCAGATTAACACTGAAGCTTTCTTT. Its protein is CASSPQINTEAFF.

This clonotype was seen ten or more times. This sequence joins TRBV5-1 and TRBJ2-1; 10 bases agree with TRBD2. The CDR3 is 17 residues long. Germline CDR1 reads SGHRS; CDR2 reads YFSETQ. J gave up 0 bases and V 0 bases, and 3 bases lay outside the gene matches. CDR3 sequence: CASSLESSGSSYNEQFF. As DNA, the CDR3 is TGCGCCAGCAGCTTGGAGTCTAGCGGGAGCTCCTACAATGAGCAGTTCTTC. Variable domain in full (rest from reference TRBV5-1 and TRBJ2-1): KAGVTQTPRYLIKTRGQQVTLSCSPISGHRSVSWYQQTPGQGLQFLFEYFSETQRNKGNFPGRFSGRQFSNSRSEMNVSTLELGDSALYLCASSLESSGSSYNEQFFGPGTRLTVL.

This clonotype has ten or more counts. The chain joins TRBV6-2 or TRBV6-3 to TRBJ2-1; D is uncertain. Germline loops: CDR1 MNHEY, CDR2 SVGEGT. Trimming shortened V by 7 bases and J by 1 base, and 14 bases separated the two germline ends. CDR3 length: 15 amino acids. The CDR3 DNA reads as TGTGCCAGCATCCAAGGATTAGAGTCCTACAATGAGCAGTTCTTC. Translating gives CASIQGLESYNEQFF.